The 24 T cell receptor beta chains below were found in one sample sequenced in a study of T cell repertoires in cytomegalovirus infection. These receptors have no identified antigens. TCRdb independently ran MiXCR on the reads; one entry per CDR3 protein. The sample lists 70,000 to 85,000 distinct CDR3 sequences, about 37% occurring once. The sequencing used CD8+ T cells from cultured PBMCs, collected from culture after CMV antigen stimulation. The receptors were gathered from a human donor in good health (CMV status not recorded). Some clones in this sample may be carry-over from other donors' samples.

This sequence joins TRBV5-4 and TRBJ1-1; D unclear. Germline assignment: CDR1 SGHNT and CDR2 YYREEE (reference sequence). There are 13 residues in the CDR3. Trimming stripped 4 bases from V and 5 bases from J, with 12 bases between. The CDR3 is CASSPTTNTEAFF. The CDR3 region has the DNA TGTGCCAGCAGCCCTACAACGAATACTGAAGCTTTCTTT.

The sample holds a few counts of this clonotype. The V gene is TRBV6-2 or TRBV6-3, the J gene TRBJ1-5; 9 nucleotides line up with TRBD1. This CDR3 contains 17 residues. Trimming cost V 6 bases and J 4 bases; bases outside gene matches: 13. Germline assignment: CDR1 MNHEY and CDR2 SVGEGT. Here the CDR3 reads CASRHPTGGKLNQPQHF. The CDR3, as DNA: TGTGCCAGCAGACACCCTACAGGGGGCAAGCTTAATCAGCCCCAGCATTTT.

This clonotype was counted a single time. The rearrangement uses TRBV12-3 or TRBV12-4 and TRBJ1-5; 7 nucleotides line up with TRBD1. This CDR3 region has 14 residues. J lost 3 bases, V lost 6 bases, and 5 bases had no gene match. In nucleotides, the CDR3 is TGTGCCAGCAGACCCACAGGGGTCAATCAGCCCCAGCATTTT. This encodes CASRPTGVNQPQHF.

This sequence joins TRBV12-3 or TRBV12-4 and TRBJ1-5, with a possible D match to TRBD1 (6 bases). This CDR3 is built from 13 residues. V was clipped by 5 bases and J by 5 bases, with 10 bases between them. As DNA, the CDR3 is TGTGCCAGCAGTATTAACAGGGATCAGCCCCAGCATTTT. As protein: CASSINRDQPQHF.

This clonotype came up a few times. This chain links TRBV14 with TRBJ2-7, with D unclear. This CDR3 spans 12 amino acids. In germline, CDR1 is SGHDN, CDR2 FVKESK. V lost 0 bases to trimming and J lost 9 bases, with 9 bases between them. In DNA form, the CDR3 reads TGTGCCAGCAGCCAAGATAACAGCGTGCAGTACTTC. Amino acid sequence: CASSQDNSVQYF.

The chain links TRBV7-2 to TRBJ2-7; a possible D gene is TRBD2 (5 bases). V was shortened by 6 bases and J by 2 bases, with 14 bases between the two germline ends. This CDR3 region has 14 residues. Germline assignment: CDR1 SGHTA and CDR2 FQGNSA. The CDR3 spells CASSRTGRTYEQYF. As DNA, the CDR3 is TGTGCCAGCAGTCGGACGGGAAGAACCTACGAGCAGTACTTC.

The chain uses TRBV27 and TRBJ1-2; possibly TRBD1 for D (6 bases). Deletions cut 6 bases from V and 6 bases from J, with 20 bases between. The CDR3 spans 15 residues. Germline CDR1 is MNHEY and CDR2 is SMNVEV (reference sequence). CDR3 protein: CASSPIPGTLNGYTF. The CDR3 region has the DNA TGTGCCAGCAGCCCGATTCCCGGGACACTCAATGGCTACACCTTC.

This clonotype was picked up a small number of times. The J gene is TRBJ2-3, the V gene TRBV4-1, with D possibly matching TRBD2 (5 bases). The V end lost 1 base, the J end lost 4 bases, and 15 bases lay between the germline ends. Germline-derived CDR1 and CDR2 are MGHRA and YSYEKL. This CDR3 spans 16 amino acids. CDR3 nucleotide sequence: TGCGCCAGCAGCCAAGGGGCTAGGAGGCTCGCAGATACGCAGTATTTT. Translated, it gives CASSQGARRLADTQYF.

The chain uses TRBV7-6 and TRBJ2-1; TRBD1 aligns across 7 bases. After removal of 6 bases from V and 2 bases from J, the junction contained 7 bases not matched to a gene. Germline V gene lookup returns CDR1 SGHVS and CDR2 FNYEAQ. The CDR3 extends over 15 amino acids. The CDR3 bases are TGTGCCAGCAGAAGTACAGGGGCTACCTACAATGAGCAGTTCTTC. Amino acid sequence: CASRSTGATYNEQFF.

The sample holds a few counts of this clonotype. The genes are TRBV11-1 and TRBJ2-1; 13 nucleotides agree with TRBD2. Germline-derived CDR1 and CDR2 are SGHAT and FQDESV (reference sequence). This CDR3 is built from 20 residues. Trimming took 0 bases from V and 2 from J; bases not matched to a gene: 10. The CDR3 reads CASSLALGLAGALPYNEQFF. CDR3 nucleotide sequence: TGTGCCAGCAGCTTAGCCCTAGGACTAGCGGGGGCCCTCCCCTACAATGAGCAGTTCTTC.

The gene calls are TRBV12-3 or TRBV12-4 and TRBJ1-2, with 8 bases aligning to TRBD1. CDR3 length: 12 amino acids. The V segment lost 8 bases and the J segment 5 bases; nucleotides outside the gene matches: 4. The CDR3 coding sequence is TGTGCCAGCGGCTACAGGGGGTATGGCTACACCTTC. Encoded protein: CASGYRGYGYTF.

At least ten counts were recorded for this clonotype. V usage is TRBV6-1 and J usage is TRBJ2-7, with 10 bases lining up with TRBD1. Trimming took 3 bases from V and 1 from J; bases not matched to a gene: 3. The CDR3 runs to 15 residues. Looked up from germline, CDR1 is MNHNS and CDR2 is SASEGT. The CDR3 sequence: CASSEEGQGSYEQYF. CDR3 sequence (DNA): TGTGCCAGCAGTGAGGAGGGACAGGGGTCCTACGAGCAGTACTTC.

This clonotype was observed at least ten times. The rearrangement links TRBV7-6 to TRBJ2-1; 9 bases align to TRBD2. This CDR3 is 16 amino acids long. Looked up from germline, CDR1 is SGHVS and CDR2 is FNYEAQ. V lost 5 bases and J lost 4; bases outside the gene matches: 9. CDR3 loop: CASSPAGLAGYNEQFF. The DNA for the CDR3 is TGTGCCAGCAGCCCCGCGGGGCTAGCGGGGTACAATGAGCAGTTCTTC.

The table lists this clonotype with a few counts. The rearrangement links TRBV6-1 to TRBJ2-3; D gene ambiguous. V lost 5 bases and J 2 bases, leaving 14 bases between the germline ends. The CDR3 covers 15 residues. Germline CDR1 MNHNS, CDR2 SASEGT. In DNA, the CDR3 is TGTGCCAGCAGTCTCCCTCTCCTCTCCACAGATACGCAGTATTTT. This encodes CASSLPLLSTDTQYF.

This clonotype was detected only once. The V and J genes are TRBV27 and TRBJ2-7; D uncertain. Germline lookup yields CDR1 MNHEY and CDR2 SMNVEV (reference sequence). Trimming pared 2 bases from V and 2 bases from J, leaving 13 bases between. The CDR3 runs to 15 residues. The CDR3 region is CASSLGPERTYEQYF. Here the CDR3 DNA reads TGTGCCAGCAGTTTAGGGCCAGAAAGAACCTACGAGCAGTACTTC.

This clonotype was picked up one time. This chain joins TRBV6-2 or TRBV6-3 and TRBJ1-1, with 7 bases that match TRBD1. The V and J ends lost 5 bases and 6 bases, in that order; junction bases with no gene match: 3. The CDR3 length is 12 residues. Germline CDR1 is MNHEY and CDR2 is SVGEGT. The CDR3 sequence is CASSAGTAEAFF. The DNA for the CDR3 is TGTGCCAGCAGTGCCGGGACAGCTGAAGCTTTCTTT.

The chain recombines TRBV6-6 with TRBJ1-1, with 7 bases that match TRBD1. The CDR3 extends over 14 amino acids. CDR1 is MNHNY, CDR2 SVGAGI, per germline (reference sequence). V was pared by 6 bases and J by 0 bases, with 4 bases of the junction left unmatched. The CDR3 DNA reads as TGTGCCAGCAGGGGACAGTTGATGAACACTGAAGCTTTCTTT. Amino acid sequence: CASRGQLMNTEAFF.

The chain couples TRBV25-1 to TRBJ1-4; D unresolved. Trimming removed 5 bases at V and 4 bases at J, with 11 bases between. CDR3 size: 14 residues. CDR1 is MGHDK and CDR2 is SYGVNS in the germline V gene. The CDR3, as DNA: TGTGCCAGCAGTAACCCGGGGTATAATGAAAAACTGTTTTTT. Residues: CASSNPGYNEKLFF.

This chain uses TRBV7-6 with TRBJ1-4; the D gene is possibly TRBD1 (5 bases). Germline CDR1 and CDR2: SGHVS and FNYEAQ. V was clipped by 1 base and J by 2 bases, with 11 bases between them. The CDR3 consists of 16 residues. DNA of the CDR3: TGTGCCAGCAGCTTAGGACAGCCCTTTACTAATGAAAAACTGTTTTTT. It is translated as CASSLGQPFTNEKLFF.

This clonotype was seen only a few times. The chain combines TRBV19 with TRBJ2-1; 8 nucleotides line up with TRBD2. The CDR3 extends over 18 amino acids. The J segment lost 3 bases and the V segment lost 3 bases, leaving 13 bases of the junction unmatched. Germline CDR1 is LNHDA and CDR2 is SQIVND (reference sequence). This CDR3 reads CASSMGGDGGTSYNEQFF. The CDR3 DNA follows: TGTGCCAGTAGTATGGGGGGGGACGGGGGGACTAGCTACAATGAGCAGTTCTTC.

The chain uses TRBV5-4 and TRBJ2-6; 7 bases fit TRBD1. The V segment lost 0 bases and the J segment 0 bases; nucleotides outside the gene matches: 6. This CDR3 has 18 residues. CDR1 SGHNT and CDR2 YYREEE come from the germline V gene (reference sequence). The CDR3 sequence is CASSLARTGTSGANVLTF. In nucleotides, the CDR3 is TGTGCCAGCAGCTTGGCTCGGACAGGAACCTCTGGGGCCAACGTCCTGACTTTC.

The V gene is TRBV28, the J gene TRBJ1-5; D gene unclear. V was clipped by 3 bases and J by 2 bases, with 8 bases between them. This CDR3 contains 14 residues. The germline CDR1 and CDR2 sequences are MDHEN and SYDVKM. The CDR3 here is CASSFLAGNQPQHF. DNA of the CDR3: TGTGCCAGCAGTTTTTTGGCTGGCAATCAGCCCCAGCATTTT.

The chain recombines TRBV20-1 with TRBJ1-5; 9 bases are a match to TRBD1. Looked up from germline, CDR1 is DFQATT and CDR2 is SNEGSKA (reference sequence). The CDR3 has 15 amino acids. J gave up 4 bases and V 5 bases, and 9 bases lay outside the gene matches. CDR3 nucleotides: TGCAGTGCTTCACCATGGGACAGGGATAATCAGCCCCAGCATTTT. Amino acid sequence: CSASPWDRDNQPQHF.

Turning to this clonotype: This clone may be a read error of a much larger clone one base away. This chain links TRBV7-6 with TRBJ2-2; TRBD2 might be the D (5 bases). The CDR3 is 14 amino acids. Per germline, CDR1 SGHVS and CDR2 FNYEAQ. In DNA, the CDR3 is TGTGCCAGCCGCTTAGCGATTAGCACCGGGGAGCTGTTTTTT. Translated, it gives CASRLAISTGELFF.